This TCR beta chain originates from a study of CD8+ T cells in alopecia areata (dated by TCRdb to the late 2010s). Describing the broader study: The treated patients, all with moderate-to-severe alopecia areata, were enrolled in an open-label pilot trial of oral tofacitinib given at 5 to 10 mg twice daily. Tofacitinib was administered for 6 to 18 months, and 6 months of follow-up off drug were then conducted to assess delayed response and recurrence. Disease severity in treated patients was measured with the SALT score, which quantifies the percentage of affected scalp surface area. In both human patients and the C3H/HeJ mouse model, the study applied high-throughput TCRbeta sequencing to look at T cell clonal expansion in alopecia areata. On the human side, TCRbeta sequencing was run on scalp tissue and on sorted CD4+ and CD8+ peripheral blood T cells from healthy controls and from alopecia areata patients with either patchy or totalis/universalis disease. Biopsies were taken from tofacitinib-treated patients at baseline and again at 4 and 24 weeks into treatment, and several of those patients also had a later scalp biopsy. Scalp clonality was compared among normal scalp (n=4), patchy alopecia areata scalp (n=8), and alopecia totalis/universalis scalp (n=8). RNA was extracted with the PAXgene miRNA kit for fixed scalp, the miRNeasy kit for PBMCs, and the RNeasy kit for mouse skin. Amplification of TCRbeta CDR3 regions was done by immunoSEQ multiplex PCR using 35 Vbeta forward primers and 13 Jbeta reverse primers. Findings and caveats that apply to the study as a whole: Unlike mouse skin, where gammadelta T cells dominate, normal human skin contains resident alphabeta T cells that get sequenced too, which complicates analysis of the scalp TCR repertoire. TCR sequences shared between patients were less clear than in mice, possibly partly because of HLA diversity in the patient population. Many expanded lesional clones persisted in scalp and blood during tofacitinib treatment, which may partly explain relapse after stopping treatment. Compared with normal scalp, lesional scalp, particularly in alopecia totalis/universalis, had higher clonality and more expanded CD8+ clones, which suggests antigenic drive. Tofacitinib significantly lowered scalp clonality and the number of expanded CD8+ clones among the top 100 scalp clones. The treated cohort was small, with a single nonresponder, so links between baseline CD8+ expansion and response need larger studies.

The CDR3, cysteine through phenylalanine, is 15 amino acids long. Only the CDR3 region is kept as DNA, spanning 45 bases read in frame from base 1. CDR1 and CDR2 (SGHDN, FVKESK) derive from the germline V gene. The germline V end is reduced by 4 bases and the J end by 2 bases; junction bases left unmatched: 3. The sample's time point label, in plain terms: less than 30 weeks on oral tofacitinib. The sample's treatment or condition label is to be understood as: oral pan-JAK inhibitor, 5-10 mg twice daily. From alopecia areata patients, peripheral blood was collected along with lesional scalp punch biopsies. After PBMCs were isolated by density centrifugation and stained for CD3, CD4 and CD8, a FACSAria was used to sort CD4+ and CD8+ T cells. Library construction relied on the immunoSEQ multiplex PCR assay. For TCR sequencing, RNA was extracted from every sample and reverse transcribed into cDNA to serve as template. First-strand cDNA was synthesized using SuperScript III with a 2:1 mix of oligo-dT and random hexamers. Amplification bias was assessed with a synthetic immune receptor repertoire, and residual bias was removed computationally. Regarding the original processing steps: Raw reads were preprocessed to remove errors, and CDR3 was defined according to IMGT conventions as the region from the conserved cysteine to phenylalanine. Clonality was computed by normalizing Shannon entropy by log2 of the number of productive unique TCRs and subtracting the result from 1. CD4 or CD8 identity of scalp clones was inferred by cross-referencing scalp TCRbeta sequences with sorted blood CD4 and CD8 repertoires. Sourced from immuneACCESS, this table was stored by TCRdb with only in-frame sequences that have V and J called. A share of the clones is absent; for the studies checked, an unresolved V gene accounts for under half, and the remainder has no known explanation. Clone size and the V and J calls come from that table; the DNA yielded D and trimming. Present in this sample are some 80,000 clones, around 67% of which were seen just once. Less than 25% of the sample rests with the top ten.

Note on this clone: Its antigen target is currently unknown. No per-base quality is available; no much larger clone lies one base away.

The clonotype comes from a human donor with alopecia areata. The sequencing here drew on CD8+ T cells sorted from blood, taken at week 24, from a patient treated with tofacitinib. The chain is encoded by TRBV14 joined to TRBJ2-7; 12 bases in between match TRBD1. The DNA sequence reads TGTGCCAGCAGCCCGGGACAGGGGGCAGCCTACGAGCAGTACTTC. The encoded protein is CASSPGQGAAYEQYF. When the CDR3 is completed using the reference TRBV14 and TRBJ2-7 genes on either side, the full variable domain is EAGVTQFPSHSVIEKGQTVTLRCDPISGHDNLYWYRRVMGKEIKFLLHFVKESKQDESGMPNNRFLAERTGGTYSTLKVQPAELEDSGVYFCASSPGQGAAYEQYFGPGTRLTVT.